Below are 24 T cell receptor beta chains sequenced from a single sample in a study of cytomegalovirus exposure and HLA in healthy donors. Primers for the PCR totalled 60 Vbeta and 13 Jbeta. TCRdb keeps only in-frame clones here, not all; method: immunoSEQ multiplex PCR. Of more than 150,000 clones in the sample, roughly 84% were seen once. Sequencing was carried out using PBMCs. The receptor source for this set is a woman younger than 35 in good health and CMV-seronegative.

CDR3: CASSYGQGAAGNTIYF. In nucleotides, the CDR3 is TGTGCCAGCAGTTACGGCCAGGGGGCGGCTGGAAACACCATATATTTT. This rearrangement joins TRBV6-6 to TRBJ1-3; 8 bases map to TRBD1. The V and J ends lost 2 bases and 2 bases, in that order; junction bases with no gene match: 5. CDR3 size: 16 residues. The germline gives CDR1 MNHNY, CDR2 SVGAGI (reference sequence).

This clone was recorded once. Compared with germline, one end of the junction differs, possibly owing to a read error. The rearrangement uses TRBV19 and TRBJ2-6, with TRBD1 matching over 8 bases. The CDR3 loop spans 16 amino acids. Germline V gives CDR1 LNHDA, CDR2 SQIVND (reference sequence). This chain's CDR3 is CASSSQGASGANGLTF. The CDR3 coding sequence is TGTGCCAGTAGTTCCCAGGGGGCCTCTGGGGCCAACGGCCTGACTTTC. Drawing the rest from reference TRBV19 and TRBJ2-6, the complete variable domain is DGGITQSPKYLFRKEGQNVTLSCEQNLNHDAMYWYRQDPGQGLRLIYYSQIVNDFQKGDIAEGYSVSREKKESFPLTVTSAQKNPTAFYLCASSSQGASGANGLTFGAGSRLTVL.

The CDR3 region has the DNA TGCGCCAGCAGCGAGGGACAGGGGGCCTACGAGCAGTACTTC. Its translation is CASSEGQGAYEQYF. This sequence joins TRBV4-1 and TRBJ2-7, with 11 positions matching TRBD1. The junction had 2 bases not matched to a gene; V was cut back by 5 bases and J by 2 bases. Germline CDR1 reads MGHRA; CDR2 reads YSYEKL. The CDR3 covers 14 residues.

This chain uses TRBV19 with TRBJ1-5, with D maybe TRBD1 (6 bases). Trimming cost V 4 bases and J 4 bases, with 11 bases left between them. The CDR3 has 14 amino acids. Germline lookup yields CDR1 LNHDA and CDR2 SQIVND (reference sequence). This CDR3 is CASSTLQGNQPQHF. The CDR3 DNA reads as TGTGCCAGTAGTACCTTACAGGGTAATCAGCCCCAGCATTTT.

The chain combines TRBV7-9 with TRBJ1-2; no reliable D call. From germline, CDR1 is SEHNR and CDR2 FQNEAQ (reference sequence). This CDR3 is 15 amino acids long. Trimming took off 5 bases at V and 0 bases at J, with 13 bases between the two ends. CDR3 sequence reads: CASSRTDTANYGYTF. CDR3 sequence (DNA): TGTGCCAGCAGCCGAACCGACACAGCTAACTATGGCTACACCTTC.

The gene calls are TRBV9 and TRBJ1-2; 7 nucleotides agree with TRBD1. V gave up 8 bases and J gave up 7 bases; unmatched junction bases: 11. The CDR3 is 13 amino acids. Looked up from germline, CDR1 is SGDLS and CDR2 is YYNGEE. The CDR3 nucleotides are TGTGCCAGGGGAGGACCAGGGGGTGCTGGCTACACCTTC. Its translation is CARGGPGGAGYTF.

For the CDR3, the DNA is TGTGCCTGGACTCCTCGATCCGGGACTAGCGGTTTAGAGACCCAGTACTTC. Translation gives CAWTPRSGTSGLETQYF. J is TRBJ2-5 and V is TRBV30; TRBD2 matches at 11 bases. The CDR3 is made up of 17 amino acids. V lost 4 bases and J lost 4; bases outside the gene matches: 14. In germline, CDR1 is GTSNPN, CDR2 SVGIG (reference sequence).

The V and J genes are TRBV7-8 and TRBJ1-2; no clear D. The length of the CDR3 is 14 residues. CDR1 and CDR2 (germline): SGHVS, FQNEAQ. The V and J ends lost 5 bases and 6 bases respectively, with 16 bases between them. In DNA, the CDR3 is TGTGCCAGCAGCCCATCGTGGCCGGCGGATGGCTACACCTTC. Translated, it gives CASSPSWPADGYTF. The full variable domain, its missing parts supplied by reference TRBV7-8 and TRBJ1-2, is GAGVSQSPRYKVAKRGQDVALRCDPISGHVSLFWYQQALGQGPEFLTYFQNEAQLDKSGLPSDRFFAERPEGSVSTLKIQRTQQEDSAVYLCASSPSWPADGYTFGSGTRLTVV.

The gene calls are TRBV2 and TRBJ1-2; D is uncertain. The V end was cut by 3 bases, the J end by 4 bases, with 15 bases between. The CDR3 totals 15 residues. Germline V lookup: CDR1 SNHLY, CDR2 FYNNEI. CDR3 nucleotide sequence: TGTGCCAGCAGTGATGAGGCAGCAATGCTCTATGGCTACACCTTC. Amino acid sequence: CASSDEAAMLYGYTF.

This clone was observed once. The V call is TRBV29-1, the J call TRBJ2-1, with D perhaps matching TRBD1 (6 bases). The germline V and J ends were trimmed by 4 bases and 8 bases, with 12 bases remaining between them. The CDR3 consists of 12 residues. Per germline, CDR1 SQVTM and CDR2 ANQGSEA. The CDR3 loop is CSVVLGADEQFF. DNA for the CDR3: TGCAGCGTTGTACTGGGGGCCGATGAGCAGTTCTTC.

CDR3 residues: CASSRGTASPTGELFF. CDR3 sequence (DNA): TGTGCCAGCAGCCGCGGGACGGCCAGCCCCACCGGGGAGCTGTTTTTT. V usage is TRBV7-2 and J usage is TRBJ2-2, with a tentative D call TRBD2 (6 bases). CDR1 and CDR2 from the germline V gene are SGHTA and FQGNSA. The CDR3 is 16 amino acids. V was cut by 5 bases and J by 4 bases, with 17 bases left in between.

The chain links TRBV30 to TRBJ2-5; TRBD2 aligns across 7 bases. There are 13 residues in the CDR3. CDR1 and CDR2 from the germline V gene are GTSNPN and SVGIG (reference sequence). Losses at the gene ends were 3 bases for V and 4 bases for J; bases not matched to a gene: 5. The CDR3 sequence: CAWRNGLGETQYF. CDR3 DNA: TGTGCCTGGAGGAACGGACTAGGAGAGACCCAGTACTTC.

V usage is TRBV11-3 and J usage is TRBJ2-1; 14 bases match TRBD2. CDR3 size: 17 residues. The germline gives CDR1 SGHNT, CDR2 YENEEA. The V gene end was trimmed by 5 bases and the J gene end by 6 bases; junction bases not matched to a gene: 9. CDR3 DNA sequence: TGTGCCAGCAGCCTAAAGACTAGCGGGGGGGTTTTCAATGAGCAGTTCTTC. Protein sequence: CASSLKTSGGVFNEQFF.

The chain links TRBV7-6 to TRBJ2-7, with 7 nucleotides matching TRBD1. V gave up 5 bases and J gave up 4 bases; unmatched junction bases: 11. The CDR3 is 15 amino acids. Looked up from germline, CDR1 is SGHVS and CDR2 is FNYEAQ. The CDR3 loop is CASSPQGFSYYEQYF. CDR3 DNA sequence: TGTGCCAGCAGCCCACAGGGGTTTTCTTATTACGAGCAGTACTTC. Based on the CDR3 plus reference TRBV7-6 and TRBJ2-7, the full variable domain is GAGVSQSPRYKVTKRGQDVALRCDPISGHVSLYWYRQALGQGPEFLTYFNYEAQQDKSGLPNDRFSAERPEGSISTLTIQRTEQRDSAMYRCASSPQGFSYYEQYFGPGTRLTVT.

The gene calls are TRBV27 and TRBJ1-1; unclear D gene. V was pared by 2 bases and J by 1 base, with 8 bases between. Germline V lookup: CDR1 MNHEY, CDR2 SMNVEV (reference sequence). The CDR3 is made up of 14 amino acids. The CDR3 DNA sequence: TGTGCCAGCAGTTTAGCATCGGGGAACACTGAAGCTTTCTTT. Protein sequence: CASSLASGNTEAFF.

This clone appeared a few times. The J gene is TRBJ1-3, the V gene TRBV5-4, with TRBD1 as a possible D gene (6 bases). Germline values: CDR1 SGHNT, CDR2 YYREEE (reference sequence). Trimming took 0 bases from V and 4 from J, leaving 8 bases between them. CDR3 length: 14 residues. The CDR3 DNA reads TGTGCCAGCAGCTTGGACAGGGCGGGAAACACCATATATTTT. Protein product: CASSLDRAGNTIYF.

The rearrangement links TRBV6-6 to TRBJ1-1, with 8 bases fitting TRBD1. V was pared by 7 bases and J by 3 bases, with 4 bases of the junction left unmatched. There are 13 residues in the CDR3. CDR1 is MNHNY and CDR2 is SVGAGI in the germline V gene (reference sequence). CDR3 bases: TGTGCCAGCACCAGGACAGGGCACACTGAAGCTTTCTTT. Its translation is CASTRTGHTEAFF.

This chain links TRBV4-1 with TRBJ2-5; TRBD2 agrees at 7 bases. The germline gives CDR1 MGHRA, CDR2 YSYEKL. CDR3 length equals 15 residues. V was clipped by 4 bases and J by 3 bases; unmatched bases: 8. CDR3 residues: CASSRGGFWEETQYF. The CDR3 nucleotides are TGCGCCAGCAGCCGGGGAGGGTTTTGGGAAGAGACCCAGTACTTC.

The chain employs TRBV7-2 and TRBJ1-1, with unresolved D. Per germline, CDR1 SGHTA and CDR2 FQGNSA. V lost 1 base, J lost 1 base, and 4 bases lay in between. There are 13 residues in the CDR3. CDR3 in DNA: TGTGCCAGCAGCTTAGAACAGAACACTGAAGCTTTCTTT. Its translation is CASSLEQNTEAFF.

The gene calls are TRBV6-1 and TRBJ1-6; 9 nucleotides align to TRBD1. CDR1 is MNHNS, CDR2 SASEGT, per germline. The J segment lost 10 bases and the V segment lost 2 bases, leaving 6 bases of the junction unmatched. The CDR3 consists of 15 residues. CDR3 residues: CASSEWWTGESPLHF. CDR3 nucleotide sequence: TGTGCCAGCAGTGAATGGTGGACAGGGGAATCACCCCTCCACTTT.

The table lists this clone with a count of one. Other DNA sequences in the same sample also yield this CDR3. V and J are TRBV7-9 and TRBJ2-5; a weak D match, TRBD1 (6 bases). This CDR3 has 14 residues. V dropped 8 bases and J dropped 5 bases, with 18 bases sitting between them. Germline V CDR1 and CDR2: SEHNR, FQNEAQ (reference sequence). The CDR3 region is CASADSTGWETQYF. CDR3 DNA sequence: TGTGCCAGCGCGGACTCCACAGGGTGGGAGACCCAGTACTTC.

The gene calls are TRBV21-1 and TRBJ2-3; the DNA was not compared with TRBD2, the D call given in the table. TRBV21-1 represents a pseudogene. The CDR3 runs 16 residues. The CDR3 DNA is TGTGCCAGCAGCCGAAAAAGGACTAGCGGGGGAGATACGCAGTATTTT. It encodes CASSRKRTSGGDTQYF.

The rearrangement links TRBV6-6 to TRBJ2-5; the match to TRBD2 covers 7 bases. Trimming removed 0 bases from V and 4 bases from J; junction bases left unmatched: 8. The CDR3 consists of 16 residues. Per germline, CDR1 MNHNY and CDR2 SVGAGI (reference sequence). The CDR3 region is CASSYSLTSSAETQYF. In DNA form, the CDR3 reads TGTGCCAGCAGTTACTCACTGACTAGCTCAGCAGAGACCCAGTACTTC.

The rearrangement joins TRBV15 to TRBJ1-2, with a possible D match to TRBD1 (6 bases). CDR1 is LNHNV and CDR2 is YYDKDF in the germline V gene (reference sequence). This CDR3 comprises 16 residues. V shed 0 bases and J shed 1 base, with 12 bases lying between them. The CDR3 protein is CATSRDLDRDNYGYTF. As DNA, the CDR3 is TGTGCCACCAGCAGAGATCTGGACAGAGATAACTATGGCTACACCTTC.